This section outlines one T cell receptor beta chain sequence together with its context. The entry originates in a study of control samples from healthy donors and cancer patients. The germline gives CDR1 LNHDA, CDR2 SQIVND (reference sequence). The CDR3 loop spans 15 amino acids. Trimming took 3 bases from V and 4 from J; bases not matched to a gene: 8. TCRdb keeps only in-frame clones here, not all; method: immunoSEQ multiplex PCR. The table has around 6,000 clones, 72% seen once. Sequencing was performed on formalin-fixed, paraffin-embedded tissue. This sequence joins TRBV19 and TRBJ2-7; 8 bases line up with TRBD2. The TCR sequence derives from a male donor with melanoma. CDR3 in amino acids: CASSISGTSKYEQYF. Written as DNA, the CDR3 is TGTGCCAGTAGTATCTCCGGGACTAGTAAGTACGAGCAGTACTTC.